Presented here are 23 T cell receptor beta chains from one specimen sequenced in a study of T cells in Graves' hyperthyroidism and ophthalmopathy (dated by TCRdb to about 2019). Preparation of the library involved multiplex PCR. Reads for this sample came from an Illumina HiSeq 2000. TCR beta CDR3 regions were amplified from RNA transcripts. The TCR CDR3 was subjected to a first round of RT-PCR using the HTBI primer set and the Qiagen OneStep RT-PCR kit. Through fastp at Q25 and MiXCR, TCRdb rebuilt clones from the public reads, retaining in-frame beta chains. Every entry covers one CDR3 protein and lists the most common genes and DNA from its rows. This sample holds over 200,000 distinct CDR3 sequences; more than 12% were observed only once. The ten largest clones capture approximately 12% of the sample. The specimen sequenced was blood. These receptors were taken from a middle-aged woman with Graves' hyperthyroidism that later progressed to Graves' ophthalmopathy.

On this clonotype itself: A read error is possible here, since a much larger clone lies one base away. The chain is built from TRBV28 and TRBJ1-4; D gene ambiguous. Germline CDR1 MDHEN, CDR2 SYDVKM. V lost 7 bases to trimming and J lost 5 bases, with 11 bases between them. The CDR3 extends over 13 amino acids. The CDR3 sequence is CASNTQVNEKLFF. The CDR3, as DNA: TGTGCCAGCAATACCCAGGTGAATGAAAAACTGTTTTTT.

In this sample, this clonotype turned up many times. For the CDR3, the DNA is TGTGCCAGCAGTTCTCGCCGACCGGGCCCACAGTTCTTC. Translation: CASSSRRPGPQFF. The rearrangement links TRBV27 to TRBJ2-1; D call uncertain. This CDR3 contains 13 residues. Germline CDR1 reads MNHEY; CDR2 reads SMNVEV (reference sequence). The germline V and J ends were trimmed by 4 bases and 13 bases, with 17 bases remaining between them.

This clonotype appeared many times. V gene TRBV5-4 combines with J gene TRBJ2-5; D call uncertain. The CDR3 contains 13 residues. Trimming shortened V by 0 bases and J by 7 bases, and 10 bases separated the two germline ends. Germline CDR1 SGHNT, CDR2 YYREEE (reference sequence). The CDR3 coding sequence is TGTGCCAGCAGCTTGGCCGCCTCGGGGACCCAGTACTTC. Translating it yields CASSLAASGTQYF.

This clonotype was counted ten times or more. The V and J genes are TRBV11-2 and TRBJ2-7; tentative D call: TRBD1 (6 bases). CDR1 SGHAT and CDR2 FQNNGV come from the germline V gene. The CDR3 has 16 amino acids. The ends were cut back, 5 bases at V and 1 base at J, with 18 bases in the middle. This chain's CDR3 is CASSPPNREPSYEQYF. Here the CDR3 DNA reads TGTGCCAGCAGCCCACCCAACAGGGAGCCGTCCTACGAGCAGTACTTC.

In its sample, this clonotype was seen many times. The chain combines TRBV19 with TRBJ1-5, with D uncertain. CDR1 is LNHDA, CDR2 SQIVND, per germline (reference sequence). This CDR3 contains 17 residues. V gave up 3 bases and J gave up 0 bases, with 15 bases separating them. CDR3 bases: TGTGCCAGTAGTATTATGGGTGGACGGATTAGCAATCAGCCCCAGCATTTT. It yields the protein CASSIMGGRISNQPQHF.

This clonotype came up many times. J is TRBJ2-5 and V is TRBV6-2 or TRBV6-3; 11 bases map to TRBD2. V trimming: 6 bases; J trimming: 4 bases; junction bases outside the gene matches: 7. Germline CDR1 MNHEY, CDR2 SVGEGT. The CDR3 contains 15 residues. The CDR3 bases are TGTGCCAGCAGCCCCCGGCTAGCGGGAGGAGAGACCCAGTACTTC. It codes for CASSPRLAGGETQYF.

CDR3: CATSRYVLSFTDTQYF. CDR3 bases: TGTGCCACCAGCAGATATGTTTTGTCTTTCACAGATACGCAGTATTTT. This chain uses TRBV15 with TRBJ2-3; D not certain. Trimming left V 2 bases short and J 2 bases short, with 14 bases between. The length of the CDR3 is 16 residues. The germline V gene encodes CDR1 LNHNV and CDR2 YYDKDF (reference sequence). The full variable domain, in which reference TRBV15 and TRBJ2-3 provide the parts outside the CDR3, is DAMVIQNPRYQVTQFGKPVTLSCSQTLNHNVMYWYQQKSSQAPKLLFHYYDKDFNNEADTPDNFQSRRPNTSFCFLDIRSPGLGDTAMYLCATSRYVLSFTDTQYFGPGTRLTVL.

The table lists this clonotype with many counts. This chain joins TRBV11-1 and TRBJ2-3, with D perhaps TRBD2 (5 bases). Looked up from germline, CDR1 is SGHAT and CDR2 is FQDESV (reference sequence). This CDR3 spans 15 amino acids. Deletions cut 5 bases from V and 2 bases from J, with 14 bases between. The CDR3 bases are TGTGCCAGCAGCCACGGGGTGACCAACACAGATACGCAGTATTTT. Translating it yields CASSHGVTNTDTQYF.

This clonotype has a single count. One base away lies a much larger clone, so this may be a sequencing read error. The chain combines TRBV24-1 with TRBJ2-2; tentative D call: TRBD2 (6 bases). In germline, CDR1 is KGHDR, CDR2 SFDVKD. The CDR3 consists of 15 residues. The CDR3: CATSDLGPSYGGLFF. CDR3 bases: TGTGCCACCAGTGATTTAGGGCCCTCATACGGGGGGCTGTTTTTT.

This clonotype was detected ten times or more. The V gene is TRBV12-3 or TRBV12-4, the J gene TRBJ1-5; 8 positions agree with TRBD1. V gave up 1 base and J gave up 5 bases; unmatched junction bases: 4. The CDR3 runs 15 residues. CDR3 coding DNA: TGTGCCAGCAGTTTAGTATCAGGGGGCCATCAGCCCCAGCATTTT. Its protein is CASSLVSGGHQPQHF.

This clonotype was observed many times. The rearrangement links TRBV11-2 to TRBJ2-7, with 8 bases aligning to TRBD2. After removal of 3 bases from V and 3 bases from J, the junction contained 1 base not matched to a gene. Germline assignment: CDR1 SGHAT and CDR2 FQNNGV. The CDR3 totals 13 residues. CDR3 in DNA: TGTGCCAGCAGCTTTACTAGCGGCTACGAGCAGTACTTC. Translating gives CASSFTSGYEQYF.

This clonotype was picked up many times. CDR3 DNA: TGTGCCACCAGTGATTTGCCCACGACGGGAGCGACCAATACGCAGTATTTT. It is translated as CATSDLPTTGATNTQYF. The chain couples TRBV24-1 to TRBJ2-3, with D possibly TRBD2 on 6 matching bases. Germline V CDR1 and CDR2: KGHDR, SFDVKD. V gave up 0 bases and J gave up 7 bases, with 19 bases separating them. CDR3 size: 17 residues.

The rearrangement joins TRBV7-9 to TRBJ1-4, with 7 bases matching TRBD1. The V segment lost 1 base and the J segment 4 bases; nucleotides outside the gene matches: 3. Germline V gene lookup returns CDR1 SEHNR and CDR2 FQNEAQ (reference sequence). This CDR3 is built from 15 residues. CDR3 sequence reads: CASSLGQGVNEKLFF. The CDR3 nucleotides are TGTGCCAGCAGCTTAGGCCAGGGGGTTAATGAAAAACTGTTTTTT.

This clonotype was recorded at least ten times. The chain employs TRBV7-9 and TRBJ1-2; weak D call: TRBD1 (6 bases). Germline values: CDR1 SEHNR, CDR2 FQNEAQ (reference sequence). V shed 4 bases and J shed 6 bases, with 15 bases lying between them. The CDR3 is 14 residues long. CDR3 bases: TGTGCCAGCAGCTCATGGACAGAGCAAGATGGCTACACCTTC. Amino acids: CASSSWTEQDGYTF. Full variable domain (rest looked up from reference TRBV7-9 and TRBJ1-2): DTGVSQNPRHKITKRGQNVTFRCDPISEHNRLYWYRQTLGQGPEFLTYFQNEAQLEKSRLLSDRFSAERPKGSFSTLEIQRTEQGDSAMYLCASSSWTEQDGYTFGSGTRLTVV.

This chain connects TRBV13 to TRBJ2-7; no clear D. V lost 4 bases to trimming and J lost 3 bases, with 10 bases between them. This CDR3 is built from 13 residues. Germline V gives CDR1 PRHDT, CDR2 FYEKMQ (reference sequence). The DNA for the CDR3 is TGTGCCAGCAGCTCCATCAATAACTACGAGCAGTACTTC. Translation gives CASSSINNYEQYF.

This clonotype was recorded many times. V is TRBV3-1 and J is TRBJ1-4; 8 bases align to TRBD1. Germline V lookup: CDR1 LGHDT, CDR2 YNNKEL (reference sequence). The CDR3 is 14 residues long. After removal of 6 bases from V and 8 bases from J, the junction contained 8 bases not matched to a gene. CDR3 sequence reads: CASRNRGRMEKLFF. As DNA, the CDR3 is TGTGCCAGCAGAAACAGGGGGAGGATGGAAAAACTGTTTTTT.

This clonotype was observed many times. CDR3 coding DNA: TGTGCCAGCAGCTTAGCGGCTGCGGGAGGTCTACAGGGCGGGGAGCTGTTTTTT. Protein sequence: CASSLAAAGGLQGGELFF. The chain combines TRBV7-2 with TRBJ2-2; 8 nucleotides agree with TRBD2. CDR3 length: 18 residues. CDR1 SGHTA and CDR2 FQGNSA come from the germline V gene. Trimming cost V 0 bases and J 7 bases; bases outside gene matches: 13.

This clonotype has more than one count but fewer than ten. V gene TRBV6-1 combines with J gene TRBJ1-3, with a tentative D call TRBD1 (5 bases). The CDR3 loop spans 16 amino acids. The ends were cut back, 8 bases at V and 2 bases at J, with 19 bases in the middle. Germline V gene data show CDR1 as MNHNS and CDR2 as SASEGT. This CDR3 is CASGVTGIRAGNTIYF. CDR3 DNA sequence: TGTGCCAGCGGCGTTACAGGAATCCGGGCTGGAAACACCATATATTTT.

This clonotype was seen only a few times. The chain combines TRBV5-6 with TRBJ2-2; weak D call: TRBD2 (6 bases). This CDR3 spans 16 amino acids. With 0 bases removed from V and 3 bases from J, the gap between germline ends came to 12 bases. The germline gives CDR1 SGHDT, CDR2 YYEEEE. This CDR3 reads CASSLGTGGYTGELFF. CDR3 nucleotide sequence: TGTGCCAGCAGCTTGGGGACTGGGGGGTACACCGGGGAGCTGTTTTTT.

This clonotype has only a few counts. This rearrangement joins TRBV28 to TRBJ2-1; TRBD2 agrees at 8 bases. V shed 7 bases, J shed 7 bases, and the junction held 6 bases outside the gene matches. Germline V gives CDR1 MDHEN, CDR2 SYDVKM. The CDR3 is 13 amino acids. The CDR3, as DNA: TGTGCCAGCACCATAGCGGGAAGGAATGAGCAGTTCTTC. Its protein product is CASTIAGRNEQFF.

This clonotype was seen at least ten times. The chain employs TRBV6-6 and TRBJ2-5; perhaps TRBD1 as D (6 bases). This CDR3 has 14 amino acids. Germline V gene data show CDR1 as MNHNY and CDR2 as SVGAGI (reference sequence). With 2 bases removed from V and 5 bases from J, the gap between germline ends came to 12 bases. The CDR3 DNA is TGTGCCAGCAGTTACCTCCAGGGGCCGGAGACCCAGTACTTC. Translating it yields CASSYLQGPETQYF.

This chain connects TRBV28 to TRBJ2-7; the D is unclear. V was trimmed by 5 bases and J by 5 bases, leaving 22 bases between them. Germline V gene lookup returns CDR1 MDHEN and CDR2 SYDVKM. The CDR3 consists of 16 residues. The CDR3 nucleotides are TGTGCCAGCAGTGGAGTTTATACCACCACTGGAGACGAGCAGTACTTC. Amino acids: CASSGVYTTTGDEQYF.

The gene calls are TRBV12-3 or TRBV12-4 and TRBJ2-7; 10 bases line up with TRBD1. J lost 7 bases, V lost 1 base, and 7 bases had no gene match. The CDR3 loop spans 15 amino acids. CDR3 DNA: TGTGCCAGCAGTTTAGGGACAGGGGGATCGGGTGAGCAGTACTTC. Its translation is CASSLGTGGSGEQYF.